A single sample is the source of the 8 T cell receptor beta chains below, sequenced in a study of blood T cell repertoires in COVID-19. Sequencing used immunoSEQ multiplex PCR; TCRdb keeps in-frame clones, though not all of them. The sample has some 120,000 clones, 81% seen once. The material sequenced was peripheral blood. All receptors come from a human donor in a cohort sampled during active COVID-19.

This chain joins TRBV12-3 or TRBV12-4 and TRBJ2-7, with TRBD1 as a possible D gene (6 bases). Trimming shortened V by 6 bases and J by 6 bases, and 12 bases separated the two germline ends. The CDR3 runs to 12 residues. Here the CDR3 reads CASSLTGFEQYF. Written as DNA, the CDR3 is TGTGCCAGCAGCCTAACAGGGTTCGAGCAGTACTTC.

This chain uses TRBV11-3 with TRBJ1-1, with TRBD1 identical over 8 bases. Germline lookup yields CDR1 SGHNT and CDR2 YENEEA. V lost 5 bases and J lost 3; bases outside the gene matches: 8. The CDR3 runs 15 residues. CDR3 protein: CASSPRTGFDTEAFF. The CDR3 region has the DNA TGTGCCAGCAGCCCACGGACAGGGTTTGACACTGAAGCTTTCTTT.

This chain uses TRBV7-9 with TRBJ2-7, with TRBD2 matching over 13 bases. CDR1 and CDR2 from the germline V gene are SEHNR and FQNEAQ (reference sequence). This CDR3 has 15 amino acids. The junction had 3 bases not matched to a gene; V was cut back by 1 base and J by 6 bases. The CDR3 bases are TGTGCCAGCAGCTTAGTAACTAGCGGGAGGGCCGAGCAGTACTTC. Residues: CASSLVTSGRAEQYF.

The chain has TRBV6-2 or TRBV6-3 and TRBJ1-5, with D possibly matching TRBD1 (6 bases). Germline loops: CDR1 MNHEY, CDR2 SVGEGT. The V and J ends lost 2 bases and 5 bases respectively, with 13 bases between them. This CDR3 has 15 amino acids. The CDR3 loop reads CASSYGGAGDQPQHF. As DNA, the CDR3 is TGTGCCAGCAGTTACGGGGGCGCGGGAGATCAGCCCCAGCATTTT.

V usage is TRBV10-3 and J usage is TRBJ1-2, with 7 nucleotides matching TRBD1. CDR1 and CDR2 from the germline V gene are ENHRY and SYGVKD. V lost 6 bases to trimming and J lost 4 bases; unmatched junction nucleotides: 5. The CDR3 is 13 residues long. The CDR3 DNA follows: TGTGCCATCAGGCAACAGGGGAGCTATGGCTACACCTTC. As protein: CAIRQQGSYGYTF.

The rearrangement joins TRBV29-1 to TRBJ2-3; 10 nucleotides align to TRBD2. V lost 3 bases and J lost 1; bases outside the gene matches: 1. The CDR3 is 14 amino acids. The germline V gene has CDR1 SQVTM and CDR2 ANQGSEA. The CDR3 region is CSVDLAGGTDTQYF. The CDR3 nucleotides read TGCAGCGTTGATCTAGCGGGGGGCACAGATACGCAGTATTTT.

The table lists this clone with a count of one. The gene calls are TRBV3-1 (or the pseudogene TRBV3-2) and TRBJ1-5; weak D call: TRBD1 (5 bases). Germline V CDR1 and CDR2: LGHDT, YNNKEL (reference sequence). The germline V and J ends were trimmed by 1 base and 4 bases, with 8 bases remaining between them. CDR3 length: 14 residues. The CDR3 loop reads CASSQAGGNQPQHF. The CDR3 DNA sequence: TGTGCCAGCAGCCAAGCGGGGGGTAATCAGCCCCAGCATTTT.

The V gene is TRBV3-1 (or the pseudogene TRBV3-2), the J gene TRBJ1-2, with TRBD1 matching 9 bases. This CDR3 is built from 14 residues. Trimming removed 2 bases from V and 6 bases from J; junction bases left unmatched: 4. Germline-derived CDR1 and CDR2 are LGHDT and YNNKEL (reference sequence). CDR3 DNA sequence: TGTGCCAGCAGCCAACGGGACAGGGATGATGGCTACACCTTC. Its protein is CASSQRDRDDGYTF.